The next 5 T cell receptor beta chains were all read from a single sample in a study of T cells of healthy individuals. TCRdb reanalysed the 5' RACE reads using MiXCR and keeps one entry per CDR3 protein. The table lists approximately 89,000 distinct CDR3 sequences, about 5% of them singletons, with approximately 8% in the top ten. Receptors were obtained from a female donor in good health.

This clonotype was counted at least ten times. This chain uses TRBV20-1 with TRBJ2-3, with D possibly called TRBD1 or TRBD2 (5 bases each). The CDR3 runs to 13 residues. The germline V gene has CDR1 DFQATT and CDR2 SNEGSKA (reference sequence). Trimming stripped 6 bases from V and 7 bases from J, with 17 bases between. The CDR3 coding sequence is TGCAGTGCCTCATGGCTCGAGGGGAATACGCAGTATTTT. Translating it yields CSASWLEGNTQYF.

V and J are TRBV6-1 and TRBJ1-1, with D possibly being TRBD1 (6 bases). Trimming shortened V by 11 bases and J by 0 bases, and 16 bases separated the two germline ends. CDR3 length equals 14 residues. Germline V lookup: CDR1 MNHNS, CDR2 SASEGT. The CDR3 region has the DNA TGTGCCTACCACGGGGGGCAGATGAACACTGAAGCTTTCTTT. It is translated as CAYHGGQMNTEAFF.

Remarks on this clonotype: Compared with germline, one end of the junction differs, possibly owing to a read error. J is TRBJ2-7 and V is TRBV20-1; maybe TRBD2 (6 bases). Germline CDR1 and CDR2: DFQATT and SNEGSKA (reference sequence). The CDR3 totals 13 residues. The DNA for the CDR3 is TGCAGCGCTAGTCGGGGGACCCTCTACGAGCAGTACTTC. Translated: CSASRGTLYEQYF.

This clonotype has ten or more counts. V usage is TRBV12-3 or TRBV12-4 and J usage is TRBJ1-5; no definite D call. The CDR3 has 14 amino acids. V was clipped by 3 bases and J by 4 bases, with 10 bases between them. CDR3 loop: CASSFYSLNQPQHF. The CDR3 DNA follows: TGTGCCAGCAGTTTTTACTCCCTGAATCAGCCCCAGCATTTT.

This clonotype was observed at least ten times. This chain connects TRBV5-4 to TRBJ2-3; weak D call: TRBD2 (6 bases). The CDR3 sequence is 15 residues long. Germline lookup yields CDR1 SGHNT and CDR2 YYREEE (reference sequence). The V end lost 4 bases, the J end lost 0 bases, and 12 bases lay between the germline ends. The CDR3 sequence: CASSTTGTSTDTQYF. Written as DNA, the CDR3 is TGTGCCAGCAGCACCACCGGGACTAGCACAGATACGCAGTATTTT.